The clone carrying this T cell receptor (beta chain) was recorded only once. What it binds is unknown. These data are taken from a study of vaccination effects on CD4 cells after COVID-19. Study information: Ahead of sequencing, the ViraFEST assay grew antigen-specific CD4+ T cells using viral peptide pools. Each culture well received some 1.9 million PBMC. These cells were then cultured in IMDM with roughly 9.8 IU/ml IL-2 and 8.5 to 10 ug/ml peptides.

TCRdb keeps only in-frame clones here, not all; method: immunoSEQ multiplex PCR. Of about 30,000 clones in the sample, about 62% are singletons; the top ten hold under 10%. With more than nine days of culture completed, CD4+ T cells were isolated. The authors replaced half the medium with IL-2 medium on days 3 and 7. Notes on the study in general: Convalescent patients numbered few in the study; early post-infection timepoints were missing entirely.

V was pared by 0 bases and J by 4 bases, with 10 bases between. In germline, CDR1 is LGHDT, CDR2 YNNKEL (reference sequence). This CDR3 spans 16 amino acids. The starting material was CD4+ T cells from PBMCs cultured without peptide, obtained before COVID-19 vaccination. The chain employs TRBV3-1 (or the pseudogene TRBV3-2) and TRBJ2-6; D possibly matches TRBD1 or TRBD2 (5 bases each). The receptor was derived from a human donor who received a COVID-19 vaccine. CDR3 coding DNA: TGTGCCAGCAGCCAAGATTGGGGGACCGGGGCCAACGTCCTGACTTTC. Protein product: CASSQDWGTGANVLTF.